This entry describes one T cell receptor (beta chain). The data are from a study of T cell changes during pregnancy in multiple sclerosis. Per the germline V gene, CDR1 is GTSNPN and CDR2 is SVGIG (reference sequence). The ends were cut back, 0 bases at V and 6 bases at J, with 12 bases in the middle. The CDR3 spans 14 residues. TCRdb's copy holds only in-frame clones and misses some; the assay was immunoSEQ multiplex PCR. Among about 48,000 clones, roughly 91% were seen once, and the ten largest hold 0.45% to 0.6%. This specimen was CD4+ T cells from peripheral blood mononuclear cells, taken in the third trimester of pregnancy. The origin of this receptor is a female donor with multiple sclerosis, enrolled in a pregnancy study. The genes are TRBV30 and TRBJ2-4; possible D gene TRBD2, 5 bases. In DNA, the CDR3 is TGTGCCTGGAGTGTACTGAACGGAGGAAACATTCAGTACTTC. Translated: CAWSVLNGGNIQYF.